This TCR beta chain was found in a study of shared clonotypes between healthy human individuals. Regarding the study as a whole: It was only blood that was sampled, and tissue repertoires likely differ. Generally, estimated richness proved larger in naive subsets than it did in memory subsets.

The authors ran the assay at deep level. The table came from immunoSEQ multiplex PCR; TCRdb's copy has only in-frame clones and leaves some out. The table lists approximately 2,200,000 clones, about 92% of them singletons. Selected positively for CCR7 and CD45RO-negative, naive CD8 cells excluded terminally differentiated effector memory CD45RA+ cells. Concerning this clone: Its antigen is undetermined. The same CDR3 is also encoded by other DNA sequences in this sample.

This receptor was identified in a man between 18 and 29 years old in good health. Some clones in this sample may be carry-over from other donors' samples. Sample: naive CD8+ T cells from PBMCs.

In nucleotides, the CDR3 is TGTGCCAGCAGTTTAGTGGTAAGGAATCAGCCCCAGCATTTT. This translates into CASSLVVRNQPQHF. This sequence joins TRBV28 and TRBJ1-5; D is ambiguous. The V and J ends lost 2 bases and 4 bases respectively, with 9 bases between them. This CDR3 contains 14 residues. Germline V gene lookup returns CDR1 MDHEN and CDR2 SYDVKM.